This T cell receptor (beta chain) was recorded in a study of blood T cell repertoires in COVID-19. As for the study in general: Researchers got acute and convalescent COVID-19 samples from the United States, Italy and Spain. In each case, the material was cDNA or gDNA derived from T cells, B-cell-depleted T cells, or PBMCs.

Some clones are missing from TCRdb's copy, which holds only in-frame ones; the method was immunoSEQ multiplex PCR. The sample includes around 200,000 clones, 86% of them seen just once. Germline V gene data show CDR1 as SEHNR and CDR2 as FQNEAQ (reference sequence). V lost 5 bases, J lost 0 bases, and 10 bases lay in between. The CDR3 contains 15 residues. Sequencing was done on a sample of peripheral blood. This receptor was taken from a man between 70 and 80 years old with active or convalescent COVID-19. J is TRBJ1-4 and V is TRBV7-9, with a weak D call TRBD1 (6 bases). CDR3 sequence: CASSTWTATNEKLFF. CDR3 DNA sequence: TGTGCCAGCAGCACCTGGACAGCAACTAATGAAAAACTGTTTTTT.